This T cell receptor (beta chain) stems from a study of vaccination effects on CD4 cells after COVID-19. Study-wide results and caveats: Only 1 of 255 vaccine-induced clones from healthy vaccinees cross-reacted with common cold coronaviruses. There were few convalescent patients in the study and no early post-infection timepoints.

The V end lost 3 bases, the J end lost 2 bases, and 13 bases lay between the germline ends. Germline V lookup: CDR1 DFQATT, CDR2 SNEGSKA (reference sequence). The CDR3 is 14 residues long. Points on this clone: The antigen is not known.

Before any sequencing was done, the ViraFEST assay used viral peptide pools to expand antigen-specific CD4+ T cells. CD4+ T cells were isolated after nine to ten days of culture. Negative nucleocapsid antibody tests before and after vaccination confirmed no previous SARS-CoV-2 infection. Around 2 million PBMC per well were cultured with around 11 IU/ml IL-2 and about 10 ug/ml peptides. Clones were read by immunoSEQ multiplex PCR, and TCRdb kept only the in-frame ones, dropping some. The sample contains some 69,000 clones, approximately 76% of which appear only once. The starting material was CD4+ T cells from PBMCs cultured with HCoV-NL63 spike peptides, obtained before COVID-19 vaccination. The rearrangement links TRBV20-1 to TRBJ2-5; D may match TRBD1 or TRBD2 (6 bases each). This clonotype was obtained from a human donor who received a COVID-19 vaccine. CDR3 in amino acids: CSASMGGGQETQYF. In nucleotides, the CDR3 is TGCAGTGCTAGTATGGGGGGCGGGCAAGAGACCCAGTACTTC.